This TCR beta chain derives from a study of PD-1 blockade in classical Hodgkin lymphoma. General study results and limits: It was CD4+ TCR diversity, not CD8+, that rose significantly by C4D1. According to reports, newly diagnosed patients had lower baseline TCR diversity than healthy donors, and relapsed/refractory patients had lower baseline TCR diversity still. Diversity similar to that of newly diagnosed patients was seen at baseline in complete responders.

From germline, CDR1 is SGDLS and CDR2 YYNGEE. The CDR3 contains 18 residues. V was clipped by 0 bases and J by 6 bases; unmatched bases: 15. TCRdb's table, derived via immunoSEQ multiplex PCR, lists solely in-frame clones and lacks some. The sample includes about 41,000 clones, around 69% seen only once; the top ten take approximately 2.4%. Sample time point: cycle 4 day 1 (C4D1), after five to seven weeks of nivolumab. With no exception, relapse followed autologous stem cell transplantation in all patients, and brentuximab vedotin exposure varied. To note about this clone: Antigen specificity is unknown.

The genes are TRBV9 and TRBJ2-5; 9 bases match TRBD2. The receptor was derived from a human donor with classical Hodgkin lymphoma. This specimen was peripheral blood mononuclear cells (PBMCs), taken before the fourth cycle of nivolumab. For the CDR3, the DNA is TGTGCCAGCAGCGTAGATGTCGGGGGTAGCGGGGGAGATAAGACCCAGTACTTC. Translating gives CASSVDVGGSGGDKTQYF.